This T cell receptor beta chain was profiled in a study of T-cell memory formation after mild COVID-19. Study details: TCR clusters showed largely donor specificity. Study-wide points: Cross-reactive memory appears to have joined, as suggested by some responding clones showing up in pre-infection memory.

Constant-segment primers and 5'RACE yielded cDNA libraries for TCR alpha and TCR beta, each carrying sample barcodes and UMIs. One entry per CDR3 protein results from TCRdb running MiXCR on the 5' RACE reads. The sample yields roughly 100,000 distinct CDR3 sequences, about an eighth seen once. The CDR3 runs to 14 residues. Germline values: CDR1 SGHTA, CDR2 FQGTGA. Trimming left V 2 bases short and J 5 bases short, with 11 bases between. This clonotype was detected ten times or more. Its target is not known. The V gene is TRBV7-3, the J gene TRBJ2-3; D is tentatively TRBD1 or TRBD2 (6 bases each). The clonotype was recovered from an adult woman who had mild COVID-19 (a few samples of this study predate the infection). Cell type and time point are not known. The specimen was PBMCs or a T cell subset sorted from them (not recorded which). The CDR3: CASSLLGGGDTQYF. The CDR3 coding sequence is TGTGCCAGCAGCTTACTAGGAGGGGGAGATACGCAGTATTTT.